The clone carrying this T cell receptor beta chain was picked up a small number of times. From about 0.4 ug of RNA, a library with molecular barcoded alpha/delta and beta/gamma adaptors was made. A single record per CDR3 protein comes from TCRdb applying MiXCR to the reads. This sample carries tens of thousands of distinct CDR3 sequences, roughly 21% of them seen once, and the ten largest clones take approximately 10%. The CDR3 consists of 14 residues. CDR1 MDHEN and CDR2 SYDVKM come from the germline V gene. The V end lost 8 bases, the J end lost 6 bases, and 18 bases lay between the germline ends. These data come from a study of read filtering for tumor transcriptome and immune sequencing. For the study at large: Revised staging placed eight or nine patients in R-ISS I, roughly 16 in II, over 5 in III.

Sequencing was done on a sample of a population of CD138-negative cells sorted from bone marrow. The TCR originated in a donor aged 40 or older with multiple myeloma. The chain joins TRBV28 to TRBJ2-3, with a possible D match to TRBD1 (5 bases). The CDR3 is CASGLRQFSDTQYF. The CDR3 DNA reads TGTGCCAGCGGGTTAAGACAGTTCTCTGATACGCAGTATTTT.